These 4 T cell receptor beta chains share one sample of origin, sequenced in a study of T cells in Graves' hyperthyroidism and ophthalmopathy (dated by TCRdb to the late 2010s). Library generation was performed with multiplex PCR. Sequencing was carried out with an Illumina HiSeq 2000. Amplification of TCR beta CDR3 regions was carried out from RNA transcripts. A first-round RT-PCR of the TCR CDR3 used the HTBI primer set with the Qiagen OneStep RT-PCR kit. The public reads were reanalyzed by TCRdb: fastp trimming at Q25, MiXCR alignment, in-frame beta chains only. Here each entry gathers all rows of one CDR3 protein and keeps the most common genes and DNA. This sample lists about 560,000 distinct CDR3 sequences; 16% were detected once. Under 20% of the sample rests with the top ten. Sequenced input: blood. The receptors derive from a woman between 18 and 30 years old with Graves' hyperthyroidism.

Worth noting for this clonotype: A much larger clone differs from this one at a single base, so this may be a read error. The J gene is TRBJ1-1, the V gene TRBV20-1, with D maybe TRBD1 (5 bases). CDR3 size: 14 residues. Germline lookup yields CDR1 DFQATT and CDR2 SNEGSKA (reference sequence). CDR3 protein: CSARPGVVGTEVFF. Written as DNA, the CDR3 is TGCAGTGCTAGACCCGGCGTAGTGGGGACTGAAGTTTTCTTT.

This clonotype was detected only a few times. The chain recombines TRBV20-1 with TRBJ2-4, with a weak D call TRBD2 (5 bases). Germline V lookup: CDR1 DFQATT, CDR2 SNEGSKA (reference sequence). V lost 0 bases and J 7 bases, leaving 16 bases between the germline ends. The CDR3 contains 15 residues. Here the CDR3 reads CSARDPRTTGNIQYF. DNA for the CDR3: TGCAGTGCTAGAGATCCCCGAACAACGGGGAACATTCAGTACTTC.

As concerns this clonotype: A much bigger clone sits one base away, suggesting this may be a read error. No conserved phenylalanine or tryptophan is present at the end of the CDR3, so a read error is the likely explanation. The J gene is TRBJ2-7, the V gene TRBV20-1; perhaps TRBD2 as D (6 bases). Trimming stripped 5 bases from V and 0 bases from J, with 11 bases between. CDR1 and CDR2 from the germline V gene are DFQATT and SNEGSKA (reference sequence). This CDR3 comprises 13 residues. CDR3 residues: CSALGGNSYEQYS. The DNA of the CDR3 is TGCAGTGCTCTTGGCGGGAACTCCTACGAGCAGTACTCC.

V and J are TRBV19 and TRBJ2-7; the D is unclear. Trimming stripped 5 bases from V and 3 bases from J, with 14 bases between. Germline V gene lookup returns CDR1 LNHDA and CDR2 SQIVND (reference sequence). The CDR3 spans 14 residues. The CDR3 sequence: CASSSLGGNYEQYF. Written as DNA, the CDR3 is TGTGCCAGTAGTTCGCTTGGTGGCAACTACGAGCAGTACTTC.